These 31 T cell receptor beta chains were all obtained from the same sample, sequenced in a study of blood T cell repertoires in COVID-19 (dated by TCRdb to the early 2020s). Receptor amplification or capture employed the immunoSEQ multiplex PCR assay. TCRdb mirrors the immuneACCESS table, restricted to in-frame sequences. Some clones are absent from its copies; in checked studies, under half trace to an unresolved V gene, and the reason for the others is unknown. This sample holds fewer than 45,000 clones; about nine tenths were observed only once. Of the sample, around 15% is held by the ten largest clones. Sequencing was done on a sample of peripheral blood. The receptor set was obtained from a human donor in a cohort sampled during active COVID-19.

This sequence joins TRBV24-1 and TRBJ2-2; 7 positions match TRBD2. CDR3 length: 18 residues. With V trimmed by 2 bases and J by 2 bases, 10 bases remained unmatched. From germline, CDR1 is KGHDR and CDR2 SFDVKD. CDR3 amino acids: CATSDSTGRAPNTGELFF. In nucleotides, the CDR3 is TGTGCCACCAGTGATTCTACGGGGAGGGCACCCAACACCGGGGAGCTGTTTTTT.

The V call is TRBV7-9, the J call TRBJ2-1; D gene ambiguous. With 5 bases removed from V and 2 bases from J, the gap between germline ends came to 7 bases. Germline V gene data show CDR1 as SEHNR and CDR2 as FQNEAQ (reference sequence). This CDR3 comprises 13 residues. The CDR3 DNA reads TGTGCCAGCAGCCCCCGTGCCTACAATGAGCAGTTCTTC. It translates to CASSPRAYNEQFF.

In DNA, the CDR3 is TGCGCCAGCAGTCCCGACAGGGACTACACCTTC. This translates into CASSPDRDYTF. J is TRBJ1-2 and V is TRBV5-1, with 7 bases matching TRBD1. From germline, CDR1 is SGHRS and CDR2 YFSETQ. CDR3 length equals 11 residues. J gave up 10 bases and V 5 bases, and 5 bases lay outside the gene matches. Supplemented by reference TRBV5-1 and TRBJ1-2, the full variable domain reads KAGVTQTPRYLIKTRGQQVTLSCSPISGHRSVSWYQQTPGQGLQFLFEYFSETQRNKGNFPGRFSGRQFSNSRSEMNVSTLELGDSALYLCASSPDRDYTFGSGTRLTVV.

This chain connects TRBV3-1 (or the pseudogene TRBV3-2) to TRBJ2-4; 12 nucleotides match TRBD2. Germline loops: CDR1 LGHDT, CDR2 YNNKEL (reference sequence). The CDR3 runs to 21 residues. V lost 5 bases and J lost 3; bases outside the gene matches: 20. The CDR3 is CASSEGLSSGGARSSKNIQYF. In nucleotides, the CDR3 is TGTGCCAGCAGCGAAGGGTTATCTAGCGGGGGGGCCCGGTCAAGCAAAAACATTCAGTACTTC.

The gene calls are TRBV6-6 and TRBJ1-1; D is unresolved. V shed 6 bases and J shed 6 bases, with 14 bases lying between them. Germline V lookup: CDR1 MNHNY, CDR2 SVGAGI (reference sequence). CDR3 length: 13 residues. The CDR3 protein is CASSPRTGAEAFF. The CDR3 DNA sequence: TGTGCCAGCAGCCCCAGGACTGGTGCTGAAGCTTTCTTT.

This chain joins TRBV4-3 and TRBJ2-6, with 7 bases aligning to TRBD2. Germline CDR1 is LGHNA and CDR2 is YSLEER. CDR3 length: 16 residues. The J segment lost 1 base and the V segment lost 2 bases, leaving 2 bases of the junction unmatched. Here the CDR3 DNA reads TGCGCCAGCAGCCAAAATAGCGGGTCTGGGGCCAACGTCCTGACTTTC. It translates to CASSQNSGSGANVLTF.

The genes are TRBV5-1 and TRBJ2-7; D is possibly TRBD2 (6 bases). The CDR3 runs to 16 residues. CDR1 and CDR2 from the germline V gene are SGHRS and YFSETQ. Trimming shortened V by 0 bases and J by 9 bases, and 22 bases separated the two germline ends. CDR3 DNA: TGCGCCAGCAGCTTGGTCGGCTCCCAGGGAGGATGGGGGCAGTACTTC. Residues: CASSLVGSQGGWGQYF.

This sequence joins TRBV7-2 and TRBJ2-1; 7 positions agree with TRBD2. Germline CDR1 reads SGHTA; CDR2 reads FQGNSA. This CDR3 region has 14 residues. Germline trimming cut 5 bases from V and 7 bases from J; bases unmatched to any gene: 8. CDR3 amino acids: CASSPGAGENEQFF. CDR3 in DNA: TGTGCCAGCAGCCCCGGGGCGGGGGAAAATGAGCAGTTCTTC. The whole variable domain, filled in from reference TRBV7-2 and TRBJ2-1, reads GAGVSQSPSNKVTEKGKDVELRCDPISGHTALYWYRQSLGQGLEFLIYFQGNSAPDKSGLPSDRFSAERTGGSVSTLTIQRTQQEDSAVYLCASSPGAGENEQFFGPGTRLTVL.

Of note for this clone: Other nucleotide sequences from this sample produce the same CDR3. This chain joins TRBV7-2 and TRBJ1-1; D gene uncertain. Germline V gives CDR1 SGHTA, CDR2 FQGNSA. Trimming left V 5 bases short and J 0 bases short, with 10 bases between. This CDR3 contains 14 residues. CDR3 nucleotides: TGTGCCAGCAGCCTCCGTGGCCTGAACACTGAAGCTTTCTTT. This translates into CASSLRGLNTEAFF.

The genes are TRBV2 and TRBJ1-1, with a possible D match to TRBD1 (5 bases). V lost 7 bases, J lost 6 bases, and 21 bases lay in between. Germline V CDR1 and CDR2: SNHLY, FYNNEI. This CDR3 is built from 15 residues. For the CDR3, the DNA is TGTGCCAGCACCTCAGGAGGGGCCGGGACGGCTGAAGCTTTCTTT. Translating gives CASTSGGAGTAEAFF.

The V gene is TRBV5-1, the J gene TRBJ1-2; D is possibly TRBD1 (6 bases). Germline V gives CDR1 SGHRS, CDR2 YFSETQ. The CDR3 consists of 15 residues. Trimming took 4 bases from V and 4 from J, leaving 17 bases between them. CDR3 amino acids: CASSPPTTGSYGYTF. The CDR3 region has the DNA TGCGCCAGCAGCCCCCCCACTACAGGGTCCTATGGCTACACCTTC. Based on the CDR3 plus reference TRBV5-1 and TRBJ1-2, the full variable domain is KAGVTQTPRYLIKTRGQQVTLSCSPISGHRSVSWYQQTPGQGLQFLFEYFSETQRNKGNFPGRFSGRQFSNSRSEMNVSTLELGDSALYLCASSPPTTGSYGYTFGSGTRLTVV.

The chain joins TRBV4-1 to TRBJ1-2; TRBD1 might be the D (6 bases). Germline CDR1 and CDR2: MGHRA and YSYEKL. This CDR3 comprises 16 residues. Between the trimmed V and J ends, which lost 0 bases and 6 bases, there was a span of 17 bases. CDR3 region: CASSQDLGAIGNGYTF. The CDR3 DNA sequence: TGCGCCAGCAGCCAAGATTTGGGGGCTATCGGGAATGGCTACACCTTC.

The rearrangement uses TRBV21-1 and TRBJ1-1. TRBV21-1 is deemed a pseudogene. The CDR3 is 12 residues long. CDR3 residues: CASSIRFIGAFF. CDR3 sequence (DNA): TGTGCCAGCAGCATAAGATTTATCGGAGCTTTCTTT.

This clone occurred a few times. V is TRBV2 and J is TRBJ2-2, with 8 bases lining up with TRBD1. The CDR3 is made up of 14 amino acids. Germline V gene sequence: CDR1 SNHLY, CDR2 FYNNEI. V gave up 10 bases and J gave up 5 bases; unmatched junction bases: 9. Here the CDR3 reads CATSTGAGTGELFF. The CDR3 region has the DNA TGTGCCACCTCGACAGGGGCGGGTACCGGGGAGCTGTTTTTT.

J is TRBJ1-2 and V is TRBV30, with a tentative D call TRBD1 (5 bases). This CDR3 contains 14 residues. V was clipped by 5 bases and J by 1 base, with 14 bases between them. Germline-derived CDR1 and CDR2 are GTSNPN and SVGIG (reference sequence). This CDR3 reads CAWAPKDNNYGYTF. The CDR3 region has the DNA TGTGCCTGGGCCCCCAAGGACAATAACTATGGCTACACCTTC.

The chain recombines TRBV15 with TRBJ1-1; 8 bases fit TRBD1. The V segment lost 5 bases and the J segment 3 bases; nucleotides outside the gene matches: 8. Per the germline V gene, CDR1 is LNHNV and CDR2 is YYDKDF (reference sequence). This CDR3 is 15 amino acids long. The DNA for the CDR3 is TGTGCCACCAGCCCTAGGGGGACAGGCCACACTGAAGCTTTCTTT. This gives the protein CATSPRGTGHTEAFF.

This clone came up once. The chain combines TRBV7-9 with TRBJ1-2; a weak D match, TRBD1 (5 bases). V lost 6 bases and J 2 bases, leaving 10 bases between the germline ends. Germline assignment: CDR1 SEHNR and CDR2 FQNEAQ (reference sequence). The CDR3 runs to 13 residues. Written as DNA, the CDR3 is TGTGCCAGCAGGAGCGGGGCCAACTATGGCTACACCTTC. This translates into CASRSGANYGYTF.

This chain connects TRBV11-2 to TRBJ2-7; D is perhaps TRBD2 (6 bases). CDR1 and CDR2 from the germline V gene are SGHAT and FQNNGV. V lost 5 bases and J lost 2, with 16 bases in between. The CDR3 consists of 15 residues. CDR3 bases: TGTGCCAGCAGCATACCGGGACTCTTACCCTACGAGCAGTACTTC. This sequence encodes CASSIPGLLPYEQYF.

The chain joins TRBV6-6 to TRBJ2-2, with D perhaps matching TRBD1 (5 bases). From germline, CDR1 is MNHNY and CDR2 SVGAGI (reference sequence). Deletions cut 4 bases from V and 4 bases from J, with 13 bases between. The CDR3 totals 15 residues. CDR3 sequence: CASSSNQGITGELFF. In DNA form, the CDR3 reads TGTGCCAGCAGTTCTAACCAGGGTATCACCGGGGAGCTGTTTTTT.

This clone occurred a few times. The gene calls are TRBV11-2 and TRBJ1-6, with D hard to call. Trimming pared 5 bases from V and 14 bases from J, leaving 13 bases between. CDR1 and CDR2 (germline): SGHAT, FQNNGV. The CDR3 is made up of 12 amino acids. CDR3 amino acids: CASSLRAGALHF. DNA for the CDR3: TGTGCCAGCAGCCTTAGGGCCGGGGCCCTCCACTTT.

The chain recombines TRBV6-5 with TRBJ1-3; maybe TRBD1 (5 bases). The CDR3 runs to 14 residues. Germline CDR1 is MNHEY and CDR2 is SVGAGI. Trimming removed 6 bases from V and 4 bases from J, with 13 bases in between. CDR3: CASSSGLQGNTIYF. The CDR3 DNA reads TGTGCCAGCAGCTCAGGGTTACAGGGAAACACCATATATTTT.

This sequence joins TRBV10-3 and TRBJ2-5; 8 bases are shared with TRBD2. The CDR3 totals 13 residues. Per germline, CDR1 ENHRY and CDR2 SYGVKD. The V gene end was trimmed by 10 bases and the J gene end by 1 base; junction bases not matched to a gene: 5. CDR3 amino acids: CATGRGAQETQYF. Here the CDR3 DNA reads TGTGCCACCGGGCGGGGGGCCCAAGAGACCCAGTACTTC.

V gene TRBV15 combines with J gene TRBJ2-3; 8 nucleotides line up with TRBD2. This CDR3 spans 17 amino acids. J lost 2 bases, V lost 0 bases, and 7 bases had no gene match. The germline V gene has CDR1 LNHNV and CDR2 YYDKDF (reference sequence). CDR3 DNA: TGTGCCACCAGCAGAGATGAATGGCGGGGGGACACAGATACGCAGTATTTT. It is translated as CATSRDEWRGDTDTQYF.

V gene TRBV9 combines with J gene TRBJ1-4; possibly TRBD1 for D (6 bases). The V gene's germline CDR1 is SGDLS and CDR2 YYNGEE. CDR3 size: 15 residues. V lost 4 bases and J 6 bases, leaving 16 bases between the germline ends. The CDR3 nucleotides are TGTGCCAGCAGCTTGCCGGGACAAGGGGATGAAAAACTGTTTTTT. Its translation: CASSLPGQGDEKLFF.

The V call is TRBV6-2 or TRBV6-3, the J call TRBJ2-5, with a weak D call TRBD1 (6 bases). V was cut by 2 bases and J by 3 bases, with 13 bases left in between. In germline, CDR1 is MNHEY, CDR2 SVGEGT. The CDR3 is 15 amino acids. As DNA, the CDR3 is TGTGCCAGCAGTTACGGGGGCAGGCTCGAAGAGACCCAGTACTTC. It codes for CASSYGGRLEETQYF.

The V and J genes are TRBV5-1 and TRBJ2-1; D not certain. The CDR3 contains 13 residues. V lost 0 bases, J lost 5 bases, and 6 bases lay in between. Germline CDR1 is SGHRS and CDR2 is YFSETQ. The CDR3 nucleotides read TGCGCCAGCAGCTTGGGGCCTGACAATGAGCAGTTCTTC. This sequence encodes CASSLGPDNEQFF.

The chain carries TRBV4-3 and TRBJ1-1; 8 bases are a match to TRBD1. This CDR3 has 14 residues. Trimming cost V 6 bases and J 1 base; bases outside gene matches: 4. Germline V gene lookup returns CDR1 LGHNA and CDR2 YSLEER. For the CDR3, the DNA is TGCGCCAGCAGTTCGGACAGGGAGAACACTGAAGCTTTCTTT. It is translated as CASSSDRENTEAFF.

The chain is built from TRBV7-2 and TRBJ2-1; 12 bases agree with TRBD2. The CDR3 spans 17 residues. V was pared by 0 bases and J by 6 bases, with 6 bases of the junction left unmatched. Germline assignment: CDR1 SGHTA and CDR2 FQGNSA. CDR3: CASSLAAPSGGGNEQFF. The CDR3 DNA is TGTGCCAGCAGCTTAGCGGCCCCTAGCGGGGGGGGCAATGAGCAGTTCTTC.

V and J are TRBV24-1 and TRBJ1-1; D uncertain. Germline V gene data show CDR1 as KGHDR and CDR2 as SFDVKD. The CDR3 contains 15 residues. Trimming pared 3 bases from V and 6 bases from J, leaving 16 bases between. CDR3 bases: TGTGCCACCAGTGATCACGAGGGCGCGATCGCTGAAGCTTTCTTT. Its translation is CATSDHEGAIAEAFF.

The chain is built from TRBV19 and TRBJ2-5, with a possible D match to TRBD1 (5 bases). Trimming took off 7 bases at V and 4 bases at J, with 10 bases between the two ends. The germline V gene encodes CDR1 LNHDA and CDR2 SQIVND (reference sequence). This CDR3 region has 12 residues. CDR3 sequence (DNA): TGTGCCAGTAATTCAGGGTTAGAGACCCAGTACTTC. Translating gives CASNSGLETQYF.

The rearrangement joins TRBV12-3 or TRBV12-4 to TRBJ2-5; D not resolved. The CDR3 totals 13 residues. The V and J ends lost 5 bases and 5 bases respectively, with 12 bases between them. CDR3 sequence: CASSQVTRETQYF. The CDR3 DNA sequence: TGTGCCAGCAGTCAAGTTACCCGGGAGACCCAGTACTTC.